The clone carrying this TCR beta chain was seen a handful of times. The record originates from a study of human T cells and chemical hapten exposure. About the research overall: Donors were sensitized with 2% DPC on the upper inner arm.

Time point noted: pre-sensitization, week 0. Treatment specified: therapeutic diphenylcyclopropenone sensitization with weekly scalp DPC. Before extraction, the whole blood was not fractionated, and total RNA was taken from it. V lost 6 bases, J lost 1 base, and 12 bases lay in between. The CDR3 has 14 residues. Germline CDR1 is MNHEY and CDR2 is SMNVEV (reference sequence). Unique molecular identifiers were linked by the library to individual cDNA molecules. One entry per CDR3 protein results from TCRdb running MiXCR on the RACE reads. The top ten clones hold 7% to 10% of a sample with about 350,000 distinct CDR3 sequences, around 5.5% of them seen once.

The chain couples TRBV27 to TRBJ2-5; D tentatively fits TRBD1 or TRBD2 (5 bases each). The material was whole blood, obtained in connection with sensitization to the hapten diphenylcyclopropenone (DPC). The receptor was derived from a woman aged 18-29 years with alopecia areata. Some clones in this sample may be carry-over from other donors' samples. The CDR3 sequence: CASRGVSTQETQYF. CDR3 DNA: TGTGCCAGCAGGGGGGTCTCAACCCAAGAGACCCAGTACTTC.